These T cell receptor beta chains were read from a single sample in a study of T cells in Graves' hyperthyroidism and ophthalmopathy. TCRdb re-derived calls from the multiplex PCR reads in MiXCR, one entry per CDR3 protein. Here the sample spans about 180,000 distinct CDR3 sequences, 8% to 9.5% being singletons. Sequences were obtained from blood. The receptor set was obtained from a woman under 30 with Graves' hyperthyroidism that later progressed to Graves' ophthalmopathy. CDR3s include the opening cysteine and the closing phenylalanine or tryptophan. D genes are given only for firm matches. Only some rows state a clone size, as once, few, many or a class for expanded clones.

v_gene	j_gene	len	abundance	d_gene	CDR3aa	CDR3nt
TRBV12-3/TRBV12-4	TRBJ2-2	18	many	TRBD2	CASSASGLAGGLAGELFF	TGTGCCAGCAGTGCCTCGGGACTAGCGGGGGGGCTGGCGGGGGAGCTGTTTTTT
TRBV28	TRBJ1-3	17	many	NA	CASSLTIQQGPRNTIYF	TGTGCCAGCAGCTTAACCATACAACAGGGCCCGAGAAACACCATATATTTT
TRBV12-5	TRBJ2-5	12	many	NA	CASGLFGETQYF	TGTGCTAGTGGTTTGTTTGGAGAGACCCAGTACTTC
TRBV20-1	TRBJ2-3	14	many	TRBD2	CSARGLAGGATQYF	TGCAGTGCGCGCGGACTAGCGGGAGGGGCTACGCAGTATTTT
TRBV12-3/TRBV12-4	TRBJ1-5	14	many	NA	CASSWAGPHQPQHF	TGTGCCAGCAGCTGGGCAGGGCCGCATCAGCCCCAGCATTTT
TRBV20-1	TRBJ2-7	13	few	TRBD2	CSARASGLYEQYF	TGCAGTGCTAGAGCTAGCGGGCTTTACGAGCAGTACTTC
TRBV12-3/TRBV12-4	TRBJ1-2	19	NA	TRBD1	CASSTYSGTGDLVDYGYTF	TGTGCCAGCAGTACATACTCCGGGACAGGGGATCTCGTCGACTATGGCTACACCTTC
TRBV30	TRBJ2-2	19	many	NA	CAWSILSDRWLTNTGELFF	TGTGCCTGGAGTATTCTATCGGACAGATGGCTAACGAACACCGGGGAGCTGTTTTTT
TRBV20-1	TRBJ2-7	13	many	NA	CSASSGATYEQYF	TGCAGTGCTAGTTCGGGTGCCACCTACGAGCAGTACTTC
TRBV19	TRBJ2-2	18	many	TRBD2	CASSPREGRWSMTGELFF	TGTGCCAGTAGTCCCCGGGAGGGAAGATGGTCTATGACCGGGGAGCTGTTTTTT
TRBV14	TRBJ1-6	16	many	TRBD1	CASSRGQVAYNSPLHF	TGTGCCAGCAGCCGCGGACAGGTCGCCTATAATTCACCCCTCCACTTT
TRBV6-1	TRBJ2-5	15	many	TRBD2	CASSEGAGRAETQYF	TGTGCCAGCAGTGAGGGCGCGGGGAGGGCCGAGACCCAGTACTTC
TRBV6-5	TRBJ2-2	17	NA	NA	CASSYSLSGTNTGGLFF	TGTGCCAGCAGTTACTCGCTCTCGGGGACGAACACCGGGGGGCTGTTTTTT
TRBV2	TRBJ2-5	15	many	NA	CASRDTGTPQETQYF	TGTGCCAGCAGGGACACGGGGACCCCACAAGAGACCCAGTACTTC
TRBV28	TRBJ2-7	16	many	NA	CASSILPGTRLYEQYF	TGTGCCAGCAGTATCCTCCCGGGGACAAGACTCTACGAGCAGTACTTC
TRBV19	TRBJ1-2	13	NA	NA	CASSLGQIYGYTF	TGTGCCAGCTCTCTCGGGCAGATCTATGGCTACACCTTC
TRBV9	TRBJ2-3	14	few	TRBD2	CASSVVASGERKYF	TGTGCCAGCAGCGTAGTGGCTAGCGGAGAGAGGAAGTATTTT
TRBV7-8	TRBJ2-2	19	many	NA	CASSFFQRTELPNTGELFF	TGTGCCAGCAGCTTCTTCCAGCGGACGGAGCTTCCGAACACCGGGGAGCTGTTTTTT
TRBV9	TRBJ1-2	11	NA	NA	CVSSVGYGYTF	TGTGTCAGCAGCGTAGGCTATGGCTACACCTTC
TRBV19	TRBJ2-1	13	few	NA	CASRLSGRNEQFF	TGTGCCAGTAGGCTCTCAGGGAGAAATGAGCAGTTCTTC
TRBV28	TRBJ2-2	14	many	NA	CASSPIKNTGELFF	TGTGCCAGCAGTCCGATTAAGAACACCGGGGAGCTGTTTTTT
TRBV2	TRBJ2-7	11	many	NA	CASSERYEQYF	TGTGCCAGCAGTGAACGTTACGAGCAGTACTTC
TRBV6-1	TRBJ2-1	15	many	TRBD1	CASSEGTGGVNEQFF	TGTGCCAGCAGCGAAGGGACAGGGGGAGTGAATGAGCAGTTCTTC
TRBV28	TRBJ2-7	15	many	TRBD1	CASSFSGQVRYEQYF	TGTGCCAGCAGTTTTTCAGGACAGGTACGGTACGAGCAGTACTTC
TRBV3-1	TRBJ2-7	14	few	NA	CASSHLGLSAEQYF	TGTGCCAGCAGCCATCTTGGCCTAAGCGCCGAGCAGTACTTC
TRBV3-1	TRBJ1-2	17	many	NA	CASSQDRLGTKIYGYTF	TGTGCCAGCAGCCAAGATCGATTGGGGACAAAGATCTATGGCTACACCTTC
TRBV28	TRBJ1-4	13	many	TRBD1	CASSLTGGMKLFF	TGTGCCAGCAGCTTAACAGGGGGCATGAAACTGTTTTTT
TRBV3-1	TRBJ2-5	19	many	NA	CASSQVFSSWDPDGETQYF	TGTGCCAGCAGCCAAGTCTTTAGTTCCTGGGACCCCGATGGAGAGACCCAGTACTTC
TRBV2	TRBJ2-1	16	NA	TRBD2	CASSGSSGGYYNEQFF	TGTGCCAGCAGTGGGTCTAGCGGGGGGTACTACAATGAGCAGTTCTTC
TRBV20-1	TRBJ2-5	17	many	TRBD2	CSAPKLPASGGAETQYF	TGCAGTGCTCCCAAACTACCAGCTAGCGGGGGGGCAGAGACCCAGTACTTC
TRBV7-6	TRBJ2-1	17	few	NA	CASSLVYRVLDNNEQFF	TGTGCCAGCAGCTTAGTATACAGGGTACTGGATAACAATGAGCAGTTCTTC
TRBV9	TRBJ2-3	15	few	NA	CASSASGSRTDTQYF	TGTGCCAGCAGCGCGTCCGGGTCTCGCACAGATACGCAGTATTTT
TRBV7-9	TRBJ1-4	17	NA	TRBD1	CASSWPGTGGYNEKLFF	TGTGCCAGCAGCTGGCCGGGGACAGGTGGATACAATGAAAAACTGTTTTTT
TRBV5-5	TRBJ2-3	14	NA	NA	CASNWGRGTDTQYF	TGTGCCAGCAACTGGGGCCGGGGCACAGATACGCAGTATTTT
TRBV2	TRBJ1-2	13	many	NA	CASSASQGYGYTF	TGTGCCAGCAGTGCGTCACAGGGCTATGGCTACACCTTC
TRBV28	TRBJ1-2	14	many	NA	CASSFEVGSFGYTF	TGTGCCAGCAGTTTCGAAGTTGGCTCTTTTGGCTACACCTTC
TRBV6-1	TRBJ2-5	15	few	TRBD2	CASSGTSGMGETQYF	TGTGCCAGCAGTGGGACTAGCGGGATGGGGGAGACCCAGTACTTC
TRBV2	TRBJ2-3	15	many	TRBD1	CASRGQGWSTDTQYF	TGTGCCAGCAGAGGACAGGGGTGGAGCACAGATACGCAGTATTTT
TRBV24-1	TRBJ2-3	14	many	NA	CATSDYSGSVTQYF	TGTGCCACCAGTGACTACAGTGGGAGTGTTACGCAGTATTTT
TRBV7-8	TRBJ2-5	16	many	TRBD1	CASSWPGQGAWETQYF	TGTGCCAGCAGCTGGCCCGGACAGGGGGCTTGGGAGACCCAGTACTTC
TRBV19	TRBJ1-4	13	few	TRBD1	CASRGQGNEKLFF	TGTGCCAGTAGGGGACAGGGGAATGAAAAACTGTTTTTT
TRBV15	TRBJ1-5	15	many	NA	CATSSIQRSNQPQHF	TGTGCCACCAGCAGCATACAAAGGAGCAATCAGCCCCAGCATTTT
TRBV5-1	TRBJ2-7	17	few	TRBD1	CASSLGRTGTGSYEQYF	TGCGCCAGCAGCTTGGGACGAACCGGGACAGGGTCCTACGAGCAGTACTTC
TRBV4-1	TRBJ1-2	15	few	NA	CASSQDIQIPYGYTF	TGCGCCAGCAGCCAAGATATACAGATTCCCTATGGCTACACCTTC
TRBV20-1	TRBJ1-5	16	many	NA	CSARADGGDSNQPQHF	TGCAGTGCTAGAGCGGATGGAGGAGATAGCAATCAGCCCCAGCATTTT
TRBV10-3	TRBJ2-5	16	many	TRBD1	CAISESGGTGQETQYF	TGTGCCATCAGTGAGTCGGGTGGGACAGGGCAAGAGACCCAGTACTTC
TRBV30	TRBJ2-1	14	many	TRBD2	CAWDRLAGDNEQFF	TGTGCCTGGGACAGACTAGCGGGCGACAATGAGCAGTTCTTC
TRBV30	TRBJ1-3	16	NA	TRBD1	CAWSPLPDRTGNTIYF	TGTGCCTGGAGTCCTTTACCGGACAGGACTGGAAACACCATATATTTT
TRBV30	TRBJ2-7	15	many	NA	CAWGPISDLAYEQYF	TGTGCCTGGGGCCCTATCTCCGATCTGGCCTACGAGCAGTACTTC
TRBV12-3/TRBV12-4	TRBJ2-1	14	many	TRBD1	CASSLGARGNEQFF	TGTGCCAGCAGTTTGGGCGCCAGGGGGAATGAGCAGTTCTTC
TRBV4-1	TRBJ1-4	14	NA	TRBD1	CASSLTGGIEKLFF	TGCGCCAGCAGCTTGACAGGGGGCATTGAAAAACTGTTTTTT
TRBV7-9	TRBJ1-1	15	many	NA	CASSLEGGVNTEAFF	TGTGCCAGCAGCTTAGAGGGTGGAGTGAACACTGAAGCTTTCTTT
TRBV20-1	TRBJ2-5	13	many	TRBD1	CSALTGVQETQYF	TGCAGTGCTCTCACAGGGGTTCAAGAGACCCAGTACTTC
TRBV19	TRBJ2-5	13	many	NA	CASSTYEQETQYF	TGTGCCAGTAGTACCTACGAGCAAGAGACCCAGTACTTC